The entry that follows covers one T cell receptor (beta chain) sequence. The data were taken from a study of blood T cell repertoires in COVID-19. Study members were between roughly 18 and 89 years old and lived in 24 US regions. CDR3 length: 15 residues. Germline values: CDR1 MDHEN, CDR2 SYDVKM. V trimming: 2 bases; J trimming: 4 bases; junction bases outside the gene matches: 3. TCRdb's copy holds only in-frame clones and misses some; the assay was immunoSEQ multiplex PCR. Of 300,000 to 400,000 clones in the sample, 80% to 90% are singletons; the top ten hold around 1%. The source material was PBMCs or T cells enriched from blood (not recorded which). J is TRBJ1-5 and V is TRBV28; 9 bases agree with TRBD1. The sequence derives from a man aged 18 to 35 who had recovered from COVID-19. The CDR3 here is CASSLRGQGNQPQHF. CDR3 nucleotide sequence: TGTGCCAGCAGTTTAAGGGGACAGGGAAATCAGCCCCAGCATTTT.